A selection of T cell receptor beta chains follows, all from one sample in a study of T cell repertoires in aging, cancer and after chemotherapy. TCRdb called the multiplex PCR reads again in MiXCR, with one record for every CDR3 protein. This table has roughly 6,300 distinct CDR3 sequences, roughly 37% appearing once. Input material: blood. All receptors come from a human donor in good health. Each CDR3 is given with its conserved first and last residue. D genes are given only for firm matches. Some rows have no size entry. The others give once, few or many, or a class for an expanded clone.

TRBD1	TRBJ2-1	.	TRBV6-5	TGTGCCAGCAGCCCGGACAGGGACTCCTACAATGAGCAGTTCTTC	CASSPDRDSYNEQFF
TRBD1	TRBJ1-2	.	TRBV5-6	TGTGCCAGCAGCCCGGGGACAGGGGGCAGCGACACCTTC	CASSPGTGGSDTF
.	TRBJ1-5	few	TRBV12-3/TRBV12-4	TGTGCCAGCAGTGAAAGCAGGGTGAGCTTGCCCCAGCATTTT	CASSESRVSLPQHF
.	TRBJ1-6	.	TRBV27	TGTGCCAGCAGTCCACTACTGGGCGGAACTTCCTATAATTCACCCCTCCACTTT	CASSPLLGGTSYNSPLHF
.	TRBJ1-1	few	TRBV6-4	TGTGCCAGCAGCGAACGACAGCACACTGAAGCTTTCTTT	CASSERQHTEAFF
.	TRBJ1-2	.	TRBV11-3	TGTGCCAGCAGCCCCGGGGGGCAAGGCTACACCTTC	CASSPGGQGYTF
TRBD2	TRBJ2-7	.	TRBV6-5	TGTGCCAGCAGTTACACCCCTGGGGCTAGCGGGGGGCTAACCTACGAGCAGTACTTC	CASSYTPGASGGLTYEQYF
TRBD1	TRBJ1-5	.	TRBV6-5	TGTGCCAGCAGTACCGAAGGACAGGCGGGTCTGCCCCAGCATTTT	CASSTEGQAGLPQHF
.	TRBJ1-1	few	TRBV29-1	TGCAGCGTTGAACGGGGGCAAAACACTGAAGCTTTCTTT	CSVERGQNTEAFF
.	TRBJ2-3	.	TRBV20-1	TGCAGTGCTAGAAAGGCGGGGGCTGGCACAGATACGCAGTATTTT	CSARKAGAGTDTQYF
.	TRBJ2-2	.	TRBV12-3/TRBV12-4	TGTGCCAGCAGTTTGGGGGTGCCGTATACCGGGGAGCTGTTTTTT	CASSLGVPYTGELFF
.	TRBJ1-5	few	TRBV29-1	TGCAGCGTTGGAAGCAATCTCAATCAGCCCCAGCATTTT	CSVGSNLNQPQHF
.	TRBJ1-6	medium-sized	TRBV6-5	TGTGCCAGCAGACCCGGACGGAATAATTCACCCCTCCACTTT	CASRPGRNNSPLHF
.	TRBJ1-4	few	TRBV5-1	TGCGCCACCAAGACCCTGGGGAATGAAAAACTGTTTTTT	CATKTLGNEKLFF
.	TRBJ2-7	.	TRBV5-1	TGCGCCAGCAGCTTCGGGGCAGGGAGTTCCGAGCAGTACTTC	CASSFGAGSSEQYF
.	TRBJ2-2	.	TRBV12-3/TRBV12-4	TGTGCCAGCAGTTTAAGTAGTGGGGAGCTGTTTTTT	CASSLSSGELFF
TRBD1	TRBJ2-3	medium-sized	TRBV29-1	TGCAGCGTTGGTACCGGGACAGGTAGCACAGATACGCAGTATTTT	CSVGTGTGSTDTQYF
.	TRBJ1-2	.	TRBV19	TGTGCCAGTAGTATAGAGCGGGGATATGGCTACACCTTC	CASSIERGYGYTF
TRBD2	TRBJ2-7	.	TRBV6-2/TRBV6-3	TGTGCCAGCAGTTCGCTAGCGGGGGCGTCCTACGAGCAGTACTTC	CASSSLAGASYEQYF
TRBD1	TRBJ1-2	.	TRBV27	TGTGCCAGCAGTATCGGCAGGGGGTGGGGATATGGCTACACCTTC	CASSIGRGWGYGYTF
TRBD2	TRBJ2-5	medium-sized	TRBV6-5	TGTGCCAGCAGTTACTACGATTCTAGCGGGGATAGGGAGACCCAGTACTTC	CASSYYDSSGDRETQYF
.	TRBJ2-3	few	TRBV6-2/TRBV6-3	TGTGCCAGCAGCCCTCGAGGGGGGCGAGATACGCAGTATTTT	CASSPRGGRDTQYF
.	TRBJ2-7	.	TRBV5-6	TGTGCCAGCAGCTTAGGGCAGAGCTCCTACGAGCAGTACTTC	CASSLGQSSYEQYF
.	TRBJ2-1	.	TRBV12-3/TRBV12-4	TGTGCCAGCAGGTTGGACGGGATTTCCCATGAGCAGTTCTTC	CASRLDGISHEQFF
.	TRBJ1-5	.	TRBV5-6	TGTGCCAGCAGCTTGGGACACCTCAATCAGCCCCAGCATTTT	CASSLGHLNQPQHF
TRBD1	TRBJ1-6	.	TRBV6-5	TGTGCCAGTCGGCGGGGACAGACCAACTCCTATAATTCACCCCTCCACTTT	CASRRGQTNSYNSPLHF
TRBD2	TRBJ2-1	.	TRBV11-3	TGCGCCAGCAGCCTCAAAGGATTAACTAGCGGGGGGGCAGAAAATGAGCAGTTCTTC	CASSLKGLTSGGAENEQFF
.	TRBJ1-2	.	TRBV12-3/TRBV12-4	TGTGCCAGCAGTGTAAGGACAACAGGTGGCTACACCTTC	CASSVRTTGGYTF
TRBD1	TRBJ1-1	few	TRBV19	TGTGCCAGTAGTAAACAGGGGCGCGGCACTGAAGCTTTCTTT	CASSKQGRGTEAFF
.	TRBJ2-2	.	TRBV5-1	TGTGCCAGCAGCTTGGTGGTCGGTGGCGGGGAGCTGTTTTTT	CASSLVVGGGELFF
.	TRBJ2-5	.	TRBV10-3	TGTGCCATCAGTGCGGGTGGGGGAGAGACCCAGTACTTC	CAISAGGGETQYF
TRBD1	TRBJ2-2	.	TRBV18	TGTGCCAGCTCACCAAGGAGACAGGGGAACACCGGGGAGCTGTTTTTT	CASSPRRQGNTGELFF
TRBD2	TRBJ2-3	.	TRBV5-8	TGTGCCAGCAGGGGGGGGAGCACAGATACGCAGTATTTT	CASRGGSTDTQYF
.	TRBJ2-2	.	TRBV6-1	TGTGCCAGCAGTGGAGGGCAGGGTGACACCGGGGAGCTGTTTTTT	CASSGGQGDTGELFF
.	TRBJ1-3	.	TRBV13	TGTGCCAGCAGCGTGGGTGGAGTCTCTGGAAACACCATATATTTT	CASSVGGVSGNTIYF
.	TRBJ1-2	.	TRBV18	TGTGCCAGCTCCCAATCATACAGGGATGGCTACACCTTC	CASSQSYRDGYTF
.	TRBJ2-4	.	TRBV27	TGTGCCAGCACGATCACTGTAGCCAAAAACATTCAGTACTTC	CASTITVAKNIQYF
TRBD2	TRBJ2-1	few	TRBV6-2/TRBV6-3	TGTGCCAGCAGCCTAGCGGTATGGGATGTCTACAATGAGCAGTTCTTC	CASSLAVWDVYNEQFF
TRBD2	TRBJ2-1	medium-sized	TRBV19	TGTGCCAGTAGTTCAAGACTAGCGGACTACAATGAGCAGTTCTTC	CASSSRLADYNEQFF
.	TRBJ1-4	.	TRBV27	TGTGCCAGCAGCCCCCGGTTATTAGTAAACGAAAAACTGTTTTTT	CASSPRLLVNEKLFF
TRBD1	TRBJ1-1	few	TRBV27	TGTGCCAGCAGTCCGCGGACAGGGGGTTACACTGAAGCTTTCTTT	CASSPRTGGYTEAFF
.	TRBJ2-1	.	TRBV7-9	TGTGCCAGCAGCTTAGAGGGGCCCCAATACTCCTACAATGAGCAGTTCTTC	CASSLEGPQYSYNEQFF
TRBD2	TRBJ2-7	.	TRBV5-6	TGTGCCAGCAGCCCGGGACTAGCGGGAAGAGGGGTGGCCGAGCAGTACTTC	CASSPGLAGRGVAEQYF
TRBD1	TRBJ2-2	medium-sized	TRBV5-5	TGTGCCAGCAGCCCCATGACAGGGTTGGGCACCGGGGAGCTGTTTTTT	CASSPMTGLGTGELFF
.	TRBJ1-4	few	TRBV18	TGTGCCAGCTCACCCGCTACAGTGGCAGTACGTGAAAAACTGTTTTTT	CASSPATVAVREKLFF
.	TRBJ1-4	few	TRBV5-6	TGTGCCAGCAGCTTTTCATCCCATGAAAAACTGTTTTTT	CASSFSSHEKLFF
.	TRBJ1-4	medium-sized	TRBV18	TGTGCCAGCTCACCATCCTTGGGACGCTCGGATGAAAAACTGTTTTTT	CASSPSLGRSDEKLFF
TRBD1	TRBJ1-5	.	TRBV6-4	TGTGCCAGCAGTTCCACCCAGGGGGTCGGGGGCAATCAGCCCCAGCATTTT	CASSSTQGVGGNQPQHF
.	TRBJ2-3	few	TRBV9	TGTGCCAGCAGCGTAGAGGTGGGGCTGAGCACAGATACGCAGTATTTT	CASSVEVGLSTDTQYF
TRBD1	TRBJ2-3	.	TRBV12-3/TRBV12-4	TGTGCCAGCAGTTTAGCCGGAAGGACAGGGTCTAGCACAGATACGCAGTATTTT	CASSLAGRTGSSTDTQYF
TRBD1	TRBJ1-4	.	TRBV7-2	TGTGCCAGCAGCTGGACAGGGGTAGCAACTAATGAAAAACTGTTTTTT	CASSWTGVATNEKLFF
.	TRBJ1-6	.	TRBV6-5	TGTGCCAGCAGTTACTCGACGGACGGGTCACCCCTCCACTTT	CASSYSTDGSPLHF
.	TRBJ1-3	once	TRBV28	TGTGCCAGCAGTTTCTCCACACTCCGGGACGACGGAAACACCATATATTTT	CASSFSTLRDDGNTIYF
TRBD2	TRBJ2-7	.	TRBV13	TGTGCCAGCAGCGCCGGTTCTAGCGGGGCCTACGAGCAGTACTTC	CASSAGSSGAYEQYF